Listed below are T cell receptor beta chains from one sample, sequenced in a study of a mutant IDH1 vaccine in newly diagnosed glioma. The repertoire was sequenced with immunoSEQ multiplex PCR; TCRdb's copy has only in-frame clones and lacks some. The sample gives 35,000 to 45,000 clones, 83% of which show up once; 5.1% is in the top ten. These receptors' antigens are unknown. Here the sequenced sample was PBMCs, taken from a glioma patient whose treatment included an IDH1 peptide vaccine. The receptor source for this set is a woman between 50 and 59 years old with glioma. CDR3s include the opening cysteine and the closing phenylalanine or tryptophan. D genes are given only for firm matches. The listing skips clone size in some rows; elsewhere it reads once, few, many or a size class.

TRBV30	-	TRBJ1-1	-	TGTGCCTGGAGTGTCAGAGGCGCTGAAGCTTTCTTT	CAWSVRGAEAFF
TRBV14	-	TRBJ1-2	-	TGTGCCAGCAGCCAAGTTGATTCTTATGGCTACACCTTC	CASSQVDSYGYTF
TRBV7-2	few	TRBJ1-5	-	TGTGCCAGCAGCTGGAGAAGGACAGAGACCAATCAGCCCCAGCATTTT	CASSWRRTETNQPQHF
TRBV9	-	TRBJ1-1	TRBD1	TGTGCCAGCAGTTCGGGACAGGGGCCCTTTTTGGCTTTCTTT	CASSSGQGPFLAFF
TRBV6-6	once	TRBJ2-7	-	TGTGCCAGCAGTTATATGCCCGGACTGAGCTACGAGCAGTACTTC	CASSYMPGLSYEQYF
TRBV6-5	-	TRBJ1-2	-	TGTGCCAGCAGCAAGATATTAAGTAGCTATGGCTACACCTTC	CASSKILSSYGYTF
TRBV7-2	-	TRBJ2-3	TRBD2	TGTGCCAGCAGCCCCGGGGGACTAGCTCTAGATACGCAGTATTTT	CASSPGGLALDTQYF
TRBV29-1	-	TRBJ1-1	TRBD1	TGCAGCGTCTCCGGGACAGGGCCCCGTGGGACTGAAGCTTTCTTT	CSVSGTGPRGTEAFF
TRBV9	-	TRBJ2-1	-	TGTGCCAGCAGCGTAGGTTGGCCCAATGAGCAGTTCTTC	CASSVGWPNEQFF
TRBV5-1	once	TRBJ1-2	TRBD1	TGCGCCAGCAGCGGGGACAGGGGCGGCTACACCTTC	CASSGDRGGYTF
TRBV4-1	-	TRBJ1-2	TRBD1	TGCGCCAGCAGCCCCTCACAGGGGTCCTATGGCTACACCTTC	CASSPSQGSYGYTF
TRBV19	-	TRBJ1-5	TRBD1	TGTGCCAGTAGGGGACGGACAGGGAGCAATCAGCCCCAGCATTTT	CASRGRTGSNQPQHF
TRBV19	-	TRBJ2-5	-	TGTGCCAGTAGAACAGGCTACACCCAGTACTTC	CASRTGYTQYF
TRBV4-2	few	TRBJ1-1	-	TGTGCCAGCAGCCAAGACGGTACACGGGGAGGTGGAACTGAAGCTTTCTTT	CASSQDGTRGGGTEAFF
TRBV19	once	TRBJ2-3	-	TGTGCCAGTAGTATTACGAGGGGTAGGACAGATACGCAGTATTTT	CASSITRGRTDTQYF
TRBV25-1	-	TRBJ1-2	-	TGTGCCAGCAGAGAGGCCGCGGACGGCCCTAACTATGGCTACACCTTC	CASREAADGPNYGYTF
TRBV5-4	-	TRBJ2-2	TRBD2	TGTGCCAGCAGAGCCCTAGCGGGGGCTAACCCAACGTCAAACACCGGGGAGCTGTTTTTT	CASRALAGANPTSNTGELFF
TRBV9	-	TRBJ2-7	-	TGTGCCAGCAGCTCCCGTGGAGGGGGGTCCTACGAGCAGTACTTC	CASSSRGGGSYEQYF
TRBV5-1	-	TRBJ1-2	TRBD1	TGCGCCAGCAGCCTGGACAGGGCGGAGAGTGGCTACACCTTC	CASSLDRAESGYTF
TRBV11-2	-	TRBJ1-4	-	TGTGCCAGCAGCCCGCCGGGACACGGGGGTGAAAAACTGTTTTTT	CASSPPGHGGEKLFF
TRBV5-4	-	TRBJ1-1	-	TGTGCCAGCAGCTTGGGTCGGGGATCGAACACTGAAGCTTTCTTT	CASSLGRGSNTEAFF
TRBV4-3	few	TRBJ2-1	TRBD1	TGCGCCAGCAGCCAAGATCCGGGACAGGGGGGCAATGAGCAGTTCTTC	CASSQDPGQGGNEQFF
TRBV5-1	-	TRBJ2-2	-	TGCGCCAGCAGCGCGGGGAGGGGGCCCACCGGGGAGCTGTTTTTT	CASSAGRGPTGELFF
TRBV10-3	once	TRBJ1-1	-	TGTGCCATCAGTAACGAGAGGGCGGGGAACACTGAAGCTTTCTTT	CAISNERAGNTEAFF
TRBV7-9	-	TRBJ2-7	TRBD1	TGTGCCAGCAGCCCCAGCGGGACAGGGGCCTACGAGCAGTACTTC	CASSPSGTGAYEQYF
TRBV7-2	-	TRBJ2-1	-	TGTGCCAGCAGCTTAGGGGGGCCCTCCTACAATGAGCAGTTCTTC	CASSLGGPSYNEQFF
TRBV30	-	TRBJ1-2	-	TGTGCCTGGATGAGGGGCAGCGCACACTATGGCTACACCTTC	CAWMRGSAHYGYTF
TRBV25-1	-	TRBJ2-3	TRBD1	TGTGCCAGCAGTGGCTATACCGGGACAGGGGCGGCCCCAGATACGCAGTATTTT	CASSGYTGTGAAPDTQYF
TRBV28	-	TRBJ2-2	TRBD1	TGTGCCAGCAGACCATTCCAGGGGGCGGGGATCGGGGAGCTGTTTTTT	CASRPFQGAGIGELFF
TRBV5-1	-	TRBJ1-6	TRBD1	TGCGCCAGCAGCCTCCGACAGGGCGGTAATTCACCCCTCCACTTT	CASSLRQGGNSPLHF
TRBV5-3	-	TRBJ2-3	TRBD2	TGTGCCAGAAGCCTTAGGACTAGGCCACGGGGAGATACGCAGTATTTT	CARSLRTRPRGDTQYF
TRBV9	-	TRBJ2-3	TRBD2	TGTGCCAGCAGCGTAGCTCCCGGACTAGCGGGGAATACAGATACGCAGTATTTT	CASSVAPGLAGNTDTQYF
TRBV1	-	TRBJ2-7	-	TGCACCAGCAGACCCTATTTGCGCTCCTACGAGCAGTACTTC	CTSRPYLRSYEQYF
TRBV21-1	-	TRBJ2-3	-	TGTGCCAGTAAGCCCGGGGGCCCAGATACGCAGTATTTT	CASKPGGPDTQYF
TRBV16	-	TRBJ2-1	TRBD2	TGTGCCAGCTACGCAGCGGGGCACAATGAGCAGTTCTTC	CASYAAGHNEQFF
TRBV9	-	TRBJ2-7	TRBD2	TGTGCCAGCAGCGTAGTAGCGGGGAGCTACGAGCAGTACTTC	CASSVVAGSYEQYF
TRBV18	-	TRBJ1-3	-	TGTGCCAGCTCACCCGTCGGGGGGAACTCTGGAAACACCATATATTTT	CASSPVGGNSGNTIYF
TRBV5-4	-	TRBJ2-7	-	TGTGCCAGCAGCTTGGATGTCGGGGAGCAGTACTTC	CASSLDVGEQYF
TRBV2	-	TRBJ2-7	TRBD1	TGTGCCAGCAAAAAGACAGGGTCCGCCTACGAGCAGTACTTC	CASKKTGSAYEQYF
TRBV7-2	-	TRBJ2-6	-	TGTGCCAGCAGCCGGAGACGTCAATTAAGCTCTGGGGCCAACGTCCTGACTTTC	CASSRRRQLSSGANVLTF
TRBV30	-	TRBJ1-6	TRBD1	TGTGCCTGGAGAGGGGACAGCGAACGTTCACCCCTCCACTTT	CAWRGDSERSPLHF
TRBV9	once	TRBJ2-4	-	TGTGCCAGCAGCCCCCTGGCGGTAATAGCCAAAAACATTCAGTACTTC	CASSPLAVIAKNIQYF
TRBV12-5	-	TRBJ2-7	TRBD1	TGTGCTAGTGGTTTGTGTGGGACAGAGATATACGAGCAGTACTTC	CASGLCGTEIYEQYF
TRBV28	-	TRBJ1-2	-	TGTGCCAGCAGTTTAATACAGAACTATGGCTACACCTTC	CASSLIQNYGYTF
TRBV6-6	-	TRBJ1-1	TRBD1	TGTGCCAGCAGTGACAGGGGCCCCTTCACTGAAGCTTTCTTT	CASSDRGPFTEAFF
TRBV4-3	-	TRBJ2-2	TRBD1	TGCGCCAGCAGCCAACAGGACAGGGGGCCCGGGGAGCTGTTTTTT	CASSQQDRGPGELFF
TRBV2	-	TRBJ2-5	TRBD2	TGTGCCAGTCCTTTAGCGGGGGATCAAGAGACCCAGTACTTC	CASPLAGDQETQYF
TRBV5-4	-	TRBJ1-1	-	TGTGCCAGCAGCTTGGAGGGAGCGAAAAACACTGAAGCTTTCTTT	CASSLEGAKNTEAFF
TRBV14	-	TRBJ1-2	TRBD1	TGTGCCAGCAGCCAAATGCCGGGACAGGGAGACTATGGCTACACCTTC	CASSQMPGQGDYGYTF
TRBV19	few	TRBJ2-1	TRBD1	TGTGCCAGTAGTATCGGCGACAGGGGGTACAATGAGCAGTTCTTC	CASSIGDRGYNEQFF
TRBV27	-	TRBJ2-3	TRBD1	TGTGCCAGCAGTTTTTCCCGCAGGGGGCTGTTAGATACGCAGTATTTT	CASSFSRRGLLDTQYF
TRBV6-1	once	TRBJ1-2	-	TGTGCCAGCATGGTAGTTACACGGATCGTCTATGGCTACACCTTC	CASMVVTRIVYGYTF
TRBV6-4	once	TRBJ2-3	TRBD2	TGTGCCAGCAGTGAAGGGACTAGCGCCACAGATACGCAGTATTTT	CASSEGTSATDTQYF
TRBV4-3	-	TRBJ1-2	-	TGCGCCAGCAGCCAAGAGGGGGGACGGATCTATGGCTACACCTTC	CASSQEGGRIYGYTF
TRBV30	-	TRBJ2-7	-	TGTGCCTGGAGTGGGGCGGCAGAAACATCCTACGAGCAGTACTTC	CAWSGAAETSYEQYF
TRBV7-2	-	TRBJ2-7	TRBD1	TGTGCCAGCAGCTTAGACTGGGCAGGGGGCATCTACGAGCAGTACTTC	CASSLDWAGGIYEQYF
TRBV25-1	-	TRBJ2-5	-	TGTGCCAGCAGAGCACTCCAAGAGACCCAGTACTTC	CASRALQETQYF